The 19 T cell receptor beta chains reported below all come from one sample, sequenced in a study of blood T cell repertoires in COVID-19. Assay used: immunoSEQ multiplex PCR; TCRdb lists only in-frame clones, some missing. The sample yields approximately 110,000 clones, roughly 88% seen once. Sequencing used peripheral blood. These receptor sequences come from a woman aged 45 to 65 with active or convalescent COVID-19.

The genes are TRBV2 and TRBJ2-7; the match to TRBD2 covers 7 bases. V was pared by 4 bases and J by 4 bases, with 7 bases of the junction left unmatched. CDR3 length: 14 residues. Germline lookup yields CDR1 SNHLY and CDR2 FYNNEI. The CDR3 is CASSVVLAEYEQYF. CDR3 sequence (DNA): TGTGCCAGCAGTGTTGTCCTAGCGGAATACGAGCAGTACTTC.

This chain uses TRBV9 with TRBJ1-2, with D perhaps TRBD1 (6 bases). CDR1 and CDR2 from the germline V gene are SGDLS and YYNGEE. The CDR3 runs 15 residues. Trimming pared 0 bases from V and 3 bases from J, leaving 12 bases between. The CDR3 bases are TGTGCCAGCAGCGTAGGCCACCCAGGGGACTATGGCTACACCTTC. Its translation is CASSVGHPGDYGYTF.

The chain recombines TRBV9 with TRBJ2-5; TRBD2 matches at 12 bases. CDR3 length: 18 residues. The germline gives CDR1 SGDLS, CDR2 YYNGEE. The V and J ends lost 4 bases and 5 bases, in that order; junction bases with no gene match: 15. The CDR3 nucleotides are TGTGCCAGCAGCTACGGACTAGCGGGATTGCGGGTAGGGGAGACCCAGTACTTC. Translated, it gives CASSYGLAGLRVGETQYF.

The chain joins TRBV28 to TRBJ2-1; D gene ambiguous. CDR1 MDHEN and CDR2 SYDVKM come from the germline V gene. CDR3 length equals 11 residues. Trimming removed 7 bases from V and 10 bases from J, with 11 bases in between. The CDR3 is CASTKAVEQFF. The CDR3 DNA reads TGTGCCAGCACTAAGGCGGTAGAGCAGTTCTTC.

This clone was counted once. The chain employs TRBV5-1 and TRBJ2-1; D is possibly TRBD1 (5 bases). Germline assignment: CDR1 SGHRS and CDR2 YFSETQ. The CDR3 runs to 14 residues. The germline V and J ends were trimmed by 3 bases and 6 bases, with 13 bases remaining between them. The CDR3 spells CASSSTQGFNEQFF. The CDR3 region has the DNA TGCGCCAGCAGCTCCACCCAGGGTTTCAATGAGCAGTTCTTC.

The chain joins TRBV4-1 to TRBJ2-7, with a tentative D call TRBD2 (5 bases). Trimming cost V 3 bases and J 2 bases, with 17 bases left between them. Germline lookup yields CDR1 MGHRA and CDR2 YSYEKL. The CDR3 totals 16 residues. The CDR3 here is CASSQLALGRTYEQYF. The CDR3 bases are TGCGCCAGCAGCCAGCTGGCTTTGGGGAGAACCTACGAGCAGTACTTC.

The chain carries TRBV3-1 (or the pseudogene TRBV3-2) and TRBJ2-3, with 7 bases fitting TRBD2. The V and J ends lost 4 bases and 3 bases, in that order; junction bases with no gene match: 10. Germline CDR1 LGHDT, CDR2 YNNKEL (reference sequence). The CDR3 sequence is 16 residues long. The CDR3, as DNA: TGTGCCAGCAGCCCTGCCGGGCGGGAGAAAACAGATACGCAGTATTTT. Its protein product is CASSPAGREKTDTQYF.

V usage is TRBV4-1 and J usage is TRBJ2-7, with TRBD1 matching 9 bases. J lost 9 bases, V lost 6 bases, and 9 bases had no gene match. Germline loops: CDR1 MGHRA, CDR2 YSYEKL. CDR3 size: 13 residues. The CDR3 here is CASRGDRVSGQYF. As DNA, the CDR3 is TGCGCCAGCAGGGGGGACAGGGTAAGCGGGCAGTACTTC.

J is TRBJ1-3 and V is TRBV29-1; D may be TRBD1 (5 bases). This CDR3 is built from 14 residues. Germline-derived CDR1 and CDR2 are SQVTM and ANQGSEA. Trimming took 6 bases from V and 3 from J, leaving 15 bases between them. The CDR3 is CSVGTPGSGNTIYF. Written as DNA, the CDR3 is TGCAGCGTAGGGACTCCGGGAAGTGGAAACACCATATATTTT.

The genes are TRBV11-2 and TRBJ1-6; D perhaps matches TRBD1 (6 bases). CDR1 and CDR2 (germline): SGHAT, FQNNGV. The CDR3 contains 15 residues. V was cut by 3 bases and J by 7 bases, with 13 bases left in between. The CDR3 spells CASSLVWQGNSPLHF. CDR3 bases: TGTGCCAGCAGCTTGGTCTGGCAGGGGAATTCACCCCTCCACTTT.

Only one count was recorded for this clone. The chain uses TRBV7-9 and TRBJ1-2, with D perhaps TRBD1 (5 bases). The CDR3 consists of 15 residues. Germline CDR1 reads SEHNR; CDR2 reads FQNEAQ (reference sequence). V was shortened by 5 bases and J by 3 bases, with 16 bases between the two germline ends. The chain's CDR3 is CASSLQTATDYGYTF. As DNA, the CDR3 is TGTGCCAGCAGCCTCCAGACAGCCACGGACTATGGCTACACCTTC.

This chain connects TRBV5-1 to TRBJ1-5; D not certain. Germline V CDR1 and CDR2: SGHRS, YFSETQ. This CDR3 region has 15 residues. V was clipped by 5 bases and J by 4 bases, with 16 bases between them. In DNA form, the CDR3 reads TGCGCCAGCAGTCAGGCACCAGAGGGAAATCAGCCCCAGCATTTT. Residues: CASSQAPEGNQPQHF.

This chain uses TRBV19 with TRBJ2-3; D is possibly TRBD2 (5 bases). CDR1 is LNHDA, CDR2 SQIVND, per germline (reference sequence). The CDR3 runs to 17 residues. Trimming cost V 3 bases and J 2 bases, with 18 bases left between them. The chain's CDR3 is CASSITGSEGITDTQYF. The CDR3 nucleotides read TGTGCCAGTAGTATCACGGGGAGCGAGGGCATCACAGATACGCAGTATTTT.

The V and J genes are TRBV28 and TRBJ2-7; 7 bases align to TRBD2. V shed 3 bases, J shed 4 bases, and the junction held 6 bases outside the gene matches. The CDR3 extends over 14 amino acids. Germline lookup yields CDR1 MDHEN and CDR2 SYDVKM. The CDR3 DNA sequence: TGTGCCAGCAGTTTGGTCGGCGGGAGATACGAGCAGTACTTC. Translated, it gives CASSLVGGRYEQYF.

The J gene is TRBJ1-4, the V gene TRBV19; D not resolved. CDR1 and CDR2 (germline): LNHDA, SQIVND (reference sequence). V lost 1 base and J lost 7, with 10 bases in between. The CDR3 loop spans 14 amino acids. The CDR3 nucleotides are TGTGCCAGTAGTATAGGCGGATCTGGTGAAAAACTGTTTTTT. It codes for CASSIGGSGEKLFF.

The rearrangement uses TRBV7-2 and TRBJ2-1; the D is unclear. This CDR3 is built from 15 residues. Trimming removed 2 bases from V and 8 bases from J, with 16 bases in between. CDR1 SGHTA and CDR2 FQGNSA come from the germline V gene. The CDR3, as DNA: TGTGCCAGCAGCTTACTCTTGCACCCTAAAGATGAGCAGTTCTTC. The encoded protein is CASSLLLHPKDEQFF.

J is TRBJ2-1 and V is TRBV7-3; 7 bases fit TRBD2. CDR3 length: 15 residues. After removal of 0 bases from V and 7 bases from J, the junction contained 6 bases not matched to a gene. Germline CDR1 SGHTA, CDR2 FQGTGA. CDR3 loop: CASSLTEAGKNEQFF. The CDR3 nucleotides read TGTGCCAGCAGCTTAACAGAAGCGGGAAAGAATGAGCAGTTCTTC. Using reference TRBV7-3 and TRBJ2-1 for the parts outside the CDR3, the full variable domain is GAGVSQTPSNKVTEKGKYVELRCDPISGHTALYWYRQSLGQGPEFLIYFQGTGAADDSGLPNDRFFAVRPEGSVSTLKIQRTERGDSAVYLCASSLTEAGKNEQFFGPGTRLTVL.

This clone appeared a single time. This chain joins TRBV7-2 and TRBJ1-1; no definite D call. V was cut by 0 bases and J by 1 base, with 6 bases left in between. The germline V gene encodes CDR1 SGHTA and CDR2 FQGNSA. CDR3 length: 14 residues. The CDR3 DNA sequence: TGTGCCAGCAGCTTAGCAGCAAGGAACACTGAAGCTTTCTTT. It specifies CASSLAARNTEAFF.

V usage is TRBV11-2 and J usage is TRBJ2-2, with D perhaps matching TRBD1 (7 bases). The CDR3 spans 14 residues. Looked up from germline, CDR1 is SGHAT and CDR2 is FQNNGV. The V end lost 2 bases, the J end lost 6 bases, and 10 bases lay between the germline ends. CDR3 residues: CASSLRRGPGELFF. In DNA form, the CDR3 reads TGTGCCAGCAGCTTAAGGAGGGGGCCCGGGGAGCTGTTTTTT.